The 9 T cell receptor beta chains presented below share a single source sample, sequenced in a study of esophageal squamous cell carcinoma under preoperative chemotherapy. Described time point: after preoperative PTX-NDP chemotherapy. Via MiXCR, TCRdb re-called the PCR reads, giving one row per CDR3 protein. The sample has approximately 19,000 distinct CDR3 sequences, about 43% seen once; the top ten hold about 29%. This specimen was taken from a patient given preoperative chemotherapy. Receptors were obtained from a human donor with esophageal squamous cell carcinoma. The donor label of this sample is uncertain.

As DNA, the CDR3 is TGTGCCAGCACCCGGGGTAGCTCCTACAATGAGCAGTTCTTC. Protein: CASTRGSSYNEQFF. This chain uses TRBV7-8 with TRBJ2-1; maybe TRBD2 (5 bases). Deletions cut 7 bases from V and 0 bases from J, with 10 bases between. Germline V CDR1 and CDR2: SGHVS, FQNEAQ. This CDR3 is 14 amino acids long.

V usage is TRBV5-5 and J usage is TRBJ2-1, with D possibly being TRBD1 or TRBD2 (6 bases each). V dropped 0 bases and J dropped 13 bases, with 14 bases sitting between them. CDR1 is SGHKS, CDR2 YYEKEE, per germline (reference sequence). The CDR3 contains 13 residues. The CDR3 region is CASSLAGAETQFF. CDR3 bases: TGTGCCAGCAGCTTGGCGGGGGCGGAGACCCAGTTCTTC.

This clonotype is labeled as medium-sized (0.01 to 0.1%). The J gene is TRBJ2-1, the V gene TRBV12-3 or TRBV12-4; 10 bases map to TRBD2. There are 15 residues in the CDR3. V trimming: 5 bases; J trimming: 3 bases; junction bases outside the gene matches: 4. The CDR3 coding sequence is TGTGCCAGCAGTGCCGGGACTAGCGACTACAATGAGCAGTTCTTC. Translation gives CASSAGTSDYNEQFF.

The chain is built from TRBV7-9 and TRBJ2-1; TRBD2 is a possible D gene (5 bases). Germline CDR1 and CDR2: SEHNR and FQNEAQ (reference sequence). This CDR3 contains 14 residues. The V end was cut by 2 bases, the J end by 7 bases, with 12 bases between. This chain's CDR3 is CASSLSQRLNEQFF. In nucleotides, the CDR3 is TGTGCCAGCAGCTTAAGCCAGCGGTTAAATGAGCAGTTCTTC.

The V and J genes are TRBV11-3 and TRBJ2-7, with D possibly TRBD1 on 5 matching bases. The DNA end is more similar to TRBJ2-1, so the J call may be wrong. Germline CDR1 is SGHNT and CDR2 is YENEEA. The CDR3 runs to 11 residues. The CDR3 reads CASSLGGGQFF. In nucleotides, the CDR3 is TGTGCCAGCAGCTTAGGGGGCGGACAGTTCTTC.

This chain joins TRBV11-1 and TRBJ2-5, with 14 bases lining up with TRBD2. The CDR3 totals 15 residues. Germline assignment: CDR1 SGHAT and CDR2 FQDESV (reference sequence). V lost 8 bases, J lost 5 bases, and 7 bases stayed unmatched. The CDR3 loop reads CASYPGLAGVETQYF. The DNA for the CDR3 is TGTGCCAGCTACCCGGGACTAGCGGGAGTGGAGACCCAGTACTTC.

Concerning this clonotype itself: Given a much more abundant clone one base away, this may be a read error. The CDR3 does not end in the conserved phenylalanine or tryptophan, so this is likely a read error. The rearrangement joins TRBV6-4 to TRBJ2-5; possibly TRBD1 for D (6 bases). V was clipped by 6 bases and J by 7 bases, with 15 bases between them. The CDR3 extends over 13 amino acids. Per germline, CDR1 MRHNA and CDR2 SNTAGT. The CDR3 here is CASSFDRRGTQYL. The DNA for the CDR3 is TGTGCCAGCAGCTTCGACAGGAGAGGGACCCAGTACTTA.

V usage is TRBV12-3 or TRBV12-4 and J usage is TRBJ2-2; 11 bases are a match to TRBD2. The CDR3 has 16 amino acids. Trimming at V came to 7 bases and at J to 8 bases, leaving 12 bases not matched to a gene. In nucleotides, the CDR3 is TGTGCCAGCACCCTTCTAGCGGGAGGCGTCGGGGGGGAGCTGTTTTTT. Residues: CASTLLAGGVGGELFF.

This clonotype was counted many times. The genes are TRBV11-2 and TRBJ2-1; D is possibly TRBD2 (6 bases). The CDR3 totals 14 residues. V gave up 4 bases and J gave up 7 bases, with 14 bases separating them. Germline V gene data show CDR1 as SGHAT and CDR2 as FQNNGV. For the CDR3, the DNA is TGTGCCAGCAGCTCCGGGGAGGCGGTTAATGAGCAGTTCTTC. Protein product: CASSSGEAVNEQFF.